One T cell receptor beta chain is described in this entry. This sample stems from a study of CD8+CD57+ T cells in acquired aplastic anemia. There are 12 residues in the CDR3. In germline, CDR1 is SGHTA, CDR2 FQGNSA. Template material for TCR beta VDJ and CDR3 profiling consisted of genomic DNA. TCRdb ran MiXCR on the reads and lists one entry per CDR3 protein. This sample has about 210,000 distinct CDR3 sequences; under 65% occur once, and the top ten carry approximately 30%. The sample comprised sorted CD4+, CD8+, or CD8+CD57+ T cells (not recorded which) from PBMCs. The rearrangement joins TRBV7-2 to TRBJ2-2; D gene ambiguous. The source is a human donor in good health. Here the CDR3 DNA reads TGTGGCGGCAGCCCTCACACCGGGGAGCTGTTTTTT. Encoded protein: CGGSPHTGELFF.